A selection of T cell receptor beta chains follows, all from one sample in a study of T cell responses to AZD1222 COVID-19 vaccine. TCRdb's copy holds only in-frame clones and misses some; the assay was immunoSEQ multiplex PCR. This sample yields fewer than 120,000 clones, of which about 95% are seen a single time; approximately 2.9% belongs to the top ten. The starting material was peripheral blood, obtained 28 days after the second AZD1222 dose. All receptors derive from an adult who received the AZD1222 COVID-19 vaccine. CDR3s include the opening cysteine and the closing phenylalanine or tryptophan. The D gene is left open where the match is weak. For some rows the clone size is stated as once, few or many, or as a class when expanded; others skip it.

d_gene | abundance | j_gene | v_gene | CDR3aa | CDR3nt
. | . | TRBJ1-2 | TRBV6-2/TRBV6-3 | CASSNVKGGYGYTF | TGTGCCAGCAGTAACGTGAAGGGAGGCTATGGCTACACCTTC
. | . | TRBJ1-1 | TRBV7-6 | CASSPRGGGGRNTEAFF | TGTGCCAGCAGCCCCCGGGGAGGGGGGGGTCGGAACACTGAAGCTTTCTTT
TRBD1 | . | TRBJ2-1 | TRBV4-1 | CASSPFRDRTPEQFF | TGCGCCAGCAGCCCATTCCGGGACAGGACTCCTGAGCAGTTCTTC
. | . | TRBJ1-1 | TRBV6-5 | CASSPEVATEAFF | TGTGCCAGCAGCCCCGAGGTGGCCACTGAAGCTTTCTTT
TRBD1 | . | TRBJ2-7 | TRBV5-1 | CASSSTGGWSYEQYF | TGCGCCAGCAGCTCAACAGGGGGGTGGTCCTACGAGCAGTACTTC
TRBD1 | . | TRBJ1-2 | TRBV19 | CASSMIRDSYLYGYTF | TGTGCCAGTAGTATGATCCGGGACAGCTACCTCTATGGCTACACCTTC
. | . | TRBJ1-2 | TRBV12-3/TRBV12-4 | CASSFRALYGYTF | TGTGCCAGCAGTTTCAGGGCTCTCTATGGCTACACCTTC
TRBD1 | . | TRBJ1-6 | TRBV6-5 | CASSYGTGGGSPLHF | TGTGCCAGCAGTTACGGGACAGGGGGTGGGTCACCCCTCCACTTT
TRBD2 | . | TRBJ2-1 | TRBV4-2 | CASSQGEGVAGDEQFF | TGTGCCAGCAGCCAAGGGGAAGGGGTAGCGGGCGATGAGCAGTTCTTC
. | once | TRBJ1-5 | TRBV2 | CASVSEVASSNQPQHF | TGTGCCAGCGTTTCAGAGGTCGCTTCTAGCAATCAGCCCCAGCATTTT
. | . | TRBJ1-1 | TRBV12-3/TRBV12-4 | CASSPQVDTEAFF | TGTGCCAGCAGTCCACAGGTAGACACTGAAGCTTTCTTT
. | . | TRBJ1-3 | TRBV5-4 | CASSFGRSSGNTIYF | TGTGCCAGCAGCTTCGGACGCTCCTCTGGAAACACCATATATTTT
. | . | TRBJ2-5 | TRBV19 | CASRAGSETQYF | TGTGCCAGCCGAGCCGGGAGTGAGACCCAGTACTTC
TRBD2 | . | TRBJ2-5 | TRBV19 | CASSIIAGGRKTQYF | TGTGCCAGTAGTATAATAGCGGGGGGGCGAAAGACCCAGTACTTC
. | . | TRBJ2-1 | TRBV19 | CASSIGGLYNEQFF | TGTGCCAGTAGTATAGGTGGACTATACAATGAGCAGTTCTTC
. | . | TRBJ2-2 | TRBV21-1 | CASSKERKQGANTGELFF | TGTGCCAGCAGCAAAGAGCGGAAACAGGGGGCGAACACCGGGGAGCTGTTTTTT
TRBD2 | . | TRBJ2-1 | TRBV5-1 | CASSYVQTGGNEQFF | TGCGCCAGCAGCTATGTCCAAACGGGGGGCAATGAGCAGTTCTTC
. | . | TRBJ1-2 | TRBV5-1 | CASSLGASYGYTF | TGCGCCAGCAGCTTGGGGGCAAGCTATGGCTACACCTTC
. | . | TRBJ2-7 | TRBV2 | CASTKGGHEQYF | TGTGCCAGCACAAAGGGGGGCCACGAGCAGTACTTC
. | . | TRBJ2-1 | TRBV3-1/TRBV3-2 | CASSHPSTLVYEQFF | TGTGCCAGCAGCCACCCCTCGACACTGGTTTATGAGCAGTTCTTC
. | . | TRBJ1-2 | TRBV19 | CASSISARTADYGYTF | TGTGCCAGTAGTATAAGTGCTCGCACGGCGGACTATGGCTACACCTTC
TRBD1 | . | TRBJ2-7 | TRBV11-2 | CASSSALGQDNSYEQYF | TGTGCCAGCAGCTCAGCCTTAGGACAGGATAACTCCTACGAGCAGTACTTC
TRBD1 | . | TRBJ1-5 | TRBV6-5 | CASRADRGVQPQHF | TGTGCCAGCAGGGCCGACAGGGGGGTACAGCCCCAGCATTTT
. | . | TRBJ2-6 | TRBV6-5 | CASSYLPGTGANVLTF | TGTGCCAGCAGTTACTTGCCAGGGACTGGGGCCAACGTCCTGACTTTC
. | . | TRBJ1-2 | TRBV3-1/TRBV3-2 | CASSQGRVTGYTF | TGTGCCAGCAGCCAAGGTCGGGTGACGGGCTACACCTTC
. | . | TRBJ1-3 | TRBV24-1 | CATSKEGHSSGNTIYF | TGTGCCACCAGCAAAGAAGGACACAGCTCTGGAAACACCATATATTTT
. | . | TRBJ2-7 | TRBV27 | CASKDTSSYEQYF | TGTGCCAGCAAGGACACTAGCTCCTACGAGCAGTACTTC
. | once | TRBJ1-2 | TRBV5-1 | CASSLARANGYTF | TGCGCCAGCAGCTTGGCCAGGGCGAACGGCTACACCTTC
. | . | TRBJ1-1 | TRBV28 | CATRPSTTEAFF | TGTGCCACCCGACCCTCGACCACTGAAGCTTTCTTT
. | . | TRBJ1-3 | TRBV14 | CASSQQTLPRYSGNTIYF | TGTGCCAGCAGCCAACAAACCCTACCCCGATACTCTGGAAACACCATATATTTT
TRBD1 | . | TRBJ2-3 | TRBV10-3 | CAISESNRGLMDTQYF | TGTGCCATCAGTGAGTCCAATAGGGGGCTAATGGATACGCAGTATTTT
. | . | TRBJ2-5 | TRBV7-7 | CASSLSPRTLGETQYF | TGTGCCAGCAGCTTATCCCCCAGGACCTTGGGAGAGACCCAGTACTTC
. | . | TRBJ1-1 | TRBV5-1 | CASSYSDTGRTEAFF | TGCGCCAGCAGCTACAGCGACACGGGTCGGACTGAAGCTTTCTTT
. | . | TRBJ1-4 | TRBV5-6 | CASTAEATNEKLFF | TGTGCCAGCACCGCCGAAGCAACTAATGAAAAACTGTTTTTT
TRBD2 | few | TRBJ2-7 | TRBV3-1/TRBV3-2 | CASSQAGLAGGNSYEQYF | TGTGCCAGCAGCCAAGCCGGACTAGCGGGGGGCAACTCCTACGAGCAGTACTTC
. | . | TRBJ1-3 | TRBV7-9 | CASSLATDKGNTIYF | TGTGCCAGCAGCTTAGCAACCGACAAAGGAAACACCATATATTTT
. | once | TRBJ1-1 | TRBV7-9 | CASSLGRNTEAFF | TGTGCCAGCAGCTTAGGGAGGAACACTGAAGCTTTCTTT
TRBD1 | . | TRBJ1-6 | TRBV19 | CASSIGTGKPSPLHF | TGTGCCAGTAGTATTGGGACAGGGAAGCCTTCACCCCTCCACTTT
TRBD1 | . | TRBJ1-1 | TRBV7-8 | CASSLWGQGGTEAFF | TGTGCCAGCAGCTTATGGGGACAGGGTGGGACTGAAGCTTTCTTT
. | . | TRBJ1-1 | TRBV6-5 | CASSSSGSEAFF | TGTGCCAGCAGTTCGTCGGGCTCTGAAGCTTTCTTT
. | . | TRBJ2-1 | TRBV27 | CATSVGVEQFF | TGTGCCACCAGTGTGGGGGTAGAGCAGTTCTTC
. | once | TRBJ2-1 | TRBV11-2 | CASSATTQGEQFF | TGTGCCAGCAGCGCGACCACTCAGGGTGAGCAGTTCTTC
TRBD1 | . | TRBJ1-1 | TRBV6-5 | CASSYSRTGTTEAFF | TGTGCCAGCAGTTACTCAAGGACAGGGACCACTGAAGCTTTCTTT
TRBD1 | . | TRBJ1-2 | TRBV18 | CASSQTETGENYGYTF | TGTGCCAGCTCTCAAACCGAGACAGGGGAGAACTATGGCTACACCTTC
. | . | TRBJ2-7 | TRBV20-1 | CSVDSSYEQYF | TGCAGTGTGGACTCTTCCTACGAGCAGTACTTC
. | . | TRBJ1-1 | TRBV19 | CASSKYRVTNTEAFF | TGTGCCAGTAGTAAATACAGGGTAACGAACACTGAAGCTTTCTTT
. | . | TRBJ2-7 | TRBV5-6 | CASSFLQSSYEQYF | TGTGCCAGCAGCTTCCTACAGAGCTCCTACGAGCAGTACTTC
. | . | TRBJ2-5 | TRBV9 | CASSGTDEETQYF | TGTGCCAGCAGCGGGACAGATGAAGAGACCCAGTACTTC